Included here is one TCR beta chain sequence, with context. Its antigen remains unknown. This specimen belongs to a study of T cell responses to AZD1222 COVID-19 vaccine. Study-level results: Among vaccine-associated CD4 TCRs, coverage spanned spike, with dominance at 160-218 and 743-854. Just five to seven people given AZD1222 tested seropositive at baseline.

Germline CDR1 reads SGHDN; CDR2 reads FVKESK. V lost 3 bases and J 0 bases, leaving 12 bases between the germline ends. The CDR3 has 16 amino acids. Profiling relied on immunoSEQ multiplex PCR, and the TCRdb table lists in-frame clones only, not all of them. There are more than 150,000 clones in the sample; roughly 92% occur only once, and 0.64% lies in the top ten. This specimen consisted of peripheral blood, obtained on day 0 of AZD1222 vaccination. The sequence derives from an adult in good health. The chain links TRBV14 to TRBJ2-1; D gene uncertain. The CDR3 is CASSHATSSSYNEQFF. The CDR3 bases are TGTGCCAGCAGCCACGCAACCTCGAGCTCCTACAATGAGCAGTTCTTC.